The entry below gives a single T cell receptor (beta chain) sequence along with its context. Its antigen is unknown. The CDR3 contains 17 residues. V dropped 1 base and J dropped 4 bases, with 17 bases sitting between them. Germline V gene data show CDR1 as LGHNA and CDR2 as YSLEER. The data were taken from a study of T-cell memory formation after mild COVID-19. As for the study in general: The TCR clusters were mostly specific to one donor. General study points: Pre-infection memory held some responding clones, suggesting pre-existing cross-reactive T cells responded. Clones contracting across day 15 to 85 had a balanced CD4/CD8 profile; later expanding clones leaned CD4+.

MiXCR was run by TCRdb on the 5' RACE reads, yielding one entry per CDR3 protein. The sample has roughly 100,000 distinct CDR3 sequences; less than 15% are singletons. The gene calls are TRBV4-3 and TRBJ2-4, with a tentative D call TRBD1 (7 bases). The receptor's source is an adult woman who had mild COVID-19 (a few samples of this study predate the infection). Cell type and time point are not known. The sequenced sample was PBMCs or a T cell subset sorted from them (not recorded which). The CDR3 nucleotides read TGCGCCAGCAGCCAAGGGTCTCGGGGGACAGCGAAAAACATTCAGTACTTC. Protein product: CASSQGSRGTAKNIQYF.